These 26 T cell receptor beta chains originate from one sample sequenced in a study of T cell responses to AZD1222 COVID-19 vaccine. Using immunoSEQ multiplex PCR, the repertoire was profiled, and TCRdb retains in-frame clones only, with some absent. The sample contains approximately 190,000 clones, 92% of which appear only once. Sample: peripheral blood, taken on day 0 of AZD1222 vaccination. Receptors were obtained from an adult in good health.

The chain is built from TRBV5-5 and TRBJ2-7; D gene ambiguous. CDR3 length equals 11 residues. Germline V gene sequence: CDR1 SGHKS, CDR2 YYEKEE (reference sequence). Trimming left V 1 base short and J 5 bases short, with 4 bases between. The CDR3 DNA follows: TGTGCCAGCAGCTTGATGGACGAGCAGTACTTC. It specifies CASSLMDEQYF.

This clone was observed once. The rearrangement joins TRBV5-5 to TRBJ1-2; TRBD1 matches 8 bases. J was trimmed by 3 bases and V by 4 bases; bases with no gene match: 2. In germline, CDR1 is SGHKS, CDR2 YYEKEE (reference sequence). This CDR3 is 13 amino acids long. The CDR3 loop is CASSPGQDYGYTF. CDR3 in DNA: TGTGCCAGCAGCCCGGGACAGGACTATGGCTACACCTTC.

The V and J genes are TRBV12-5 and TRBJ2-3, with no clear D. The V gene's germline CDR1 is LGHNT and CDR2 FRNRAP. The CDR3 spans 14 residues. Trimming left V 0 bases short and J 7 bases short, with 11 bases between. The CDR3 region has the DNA TGTGCTAGTGGTTTGGTACCGAACATGTATACGCAGTATTTT. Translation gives CASGLVPNMYTQYF.

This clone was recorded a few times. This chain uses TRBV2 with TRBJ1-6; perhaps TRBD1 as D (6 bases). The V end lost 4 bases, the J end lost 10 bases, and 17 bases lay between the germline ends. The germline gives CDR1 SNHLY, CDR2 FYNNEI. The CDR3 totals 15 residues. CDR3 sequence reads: CASSGGAGVESPLHF. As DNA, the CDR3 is TGTGCCAGCAGTGGGGGGGCAGGAGTTGAGTCACCCCTCCACTTT.

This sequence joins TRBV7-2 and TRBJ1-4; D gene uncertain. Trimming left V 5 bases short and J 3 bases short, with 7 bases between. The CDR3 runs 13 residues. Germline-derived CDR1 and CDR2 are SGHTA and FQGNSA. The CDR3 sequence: CASSPQSNEKLFF. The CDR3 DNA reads TGTGCCAGCAGCCCACAGTCTAATGAAAAACTGTTTTTT.

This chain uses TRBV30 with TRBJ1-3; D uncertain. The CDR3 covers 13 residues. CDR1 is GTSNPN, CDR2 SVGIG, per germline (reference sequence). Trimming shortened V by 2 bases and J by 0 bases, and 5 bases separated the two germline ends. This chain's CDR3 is CAWSSSSGNTIYF. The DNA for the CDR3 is TGTGCCTGGAGTAGTAGCTCTGGAAACACCATATATTTT.

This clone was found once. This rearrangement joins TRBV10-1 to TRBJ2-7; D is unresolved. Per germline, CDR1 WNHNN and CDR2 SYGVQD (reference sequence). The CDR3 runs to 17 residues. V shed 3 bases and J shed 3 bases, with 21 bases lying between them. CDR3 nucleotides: TGCGCCAGCAGTGACCAAAACGGGCCAGCGCCCTTCTACGAGCAGTACTTC. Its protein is CASSDQNGPAPFYEQYF.

The DNA of the CDR3 is TGTGCCAGCAGCCCGGACAGGGGCTTCTATGGCTACACCTTC. Translating it yields CASSPDRGFYGYTF. The gene calls are TRBV28 and TRBJ1-2; TRBD1 matches at 9 bases. The CDR3 is 14 residues long. Germline CDR1 and CDR2: MDHEN and SYDVKM. After removal of 6 bases from V and 4 bases from J, the junction contained 6 bases not matched to a gene.

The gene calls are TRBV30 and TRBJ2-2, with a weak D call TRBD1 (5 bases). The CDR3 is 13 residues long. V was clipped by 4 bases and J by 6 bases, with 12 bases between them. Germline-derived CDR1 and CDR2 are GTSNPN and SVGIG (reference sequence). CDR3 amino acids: CAWTGFDSGELFF. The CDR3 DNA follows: TGTGCCTGGACAGGGTTTGACTCCGGGGAGCTGTTTTTT.

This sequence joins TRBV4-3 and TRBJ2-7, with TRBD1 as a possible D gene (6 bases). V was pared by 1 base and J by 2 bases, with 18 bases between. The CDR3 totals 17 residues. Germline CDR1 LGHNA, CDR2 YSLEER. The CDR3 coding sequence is TGCGCCAGCAGCCAAGCTCCCGGGGCAGGGGCCCCCTACGAGCAGTACTTC. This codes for CASSQAPGAGAPYEQYF.

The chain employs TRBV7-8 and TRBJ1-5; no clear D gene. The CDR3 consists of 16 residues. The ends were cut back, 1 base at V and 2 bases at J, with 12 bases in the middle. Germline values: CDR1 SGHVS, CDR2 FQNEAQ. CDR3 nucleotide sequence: TGTGCCAGCAGCTTAGTGCCCGGAGGAGGCAATCAGCCCCAGCATTTT. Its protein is CASSLVPGGGNQPQHF.

This CDR3 reads CASSLVGRRTDTQYF. As DNA, the CDR3 is TGCGCCAGCAGCTTGGTGGGGAGGAGGACAGATACGCAGTATTTT. V is TRBV5-1 and J is TRBJ2-3; D may be TRBD2 (6 bases). CDR3 length: 15 residues. Germline loops: CDR1 SGHRS, CDR2 YFSETQ. Trimming pared 0 bases from V and 3 bases from J, leaving 11 bases between.

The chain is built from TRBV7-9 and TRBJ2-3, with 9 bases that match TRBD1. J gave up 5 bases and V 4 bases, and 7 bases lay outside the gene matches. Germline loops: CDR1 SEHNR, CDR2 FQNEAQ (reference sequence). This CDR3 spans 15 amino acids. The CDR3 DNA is TGTGCCAGCAGCTCCGGGACAGGGATAGGAGATACGCAGTATTTT. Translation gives CASSSGTGIGDTQYF.

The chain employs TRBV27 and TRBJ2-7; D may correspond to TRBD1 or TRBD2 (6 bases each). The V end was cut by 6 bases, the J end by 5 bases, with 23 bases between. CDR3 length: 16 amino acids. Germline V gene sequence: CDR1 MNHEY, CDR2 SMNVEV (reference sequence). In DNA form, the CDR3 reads TGTGCCAGCAGCTACCTCCGGACGGGGGCCCTAAACGAGCAGTACTTC. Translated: CASSYLRTGALNEQYF.

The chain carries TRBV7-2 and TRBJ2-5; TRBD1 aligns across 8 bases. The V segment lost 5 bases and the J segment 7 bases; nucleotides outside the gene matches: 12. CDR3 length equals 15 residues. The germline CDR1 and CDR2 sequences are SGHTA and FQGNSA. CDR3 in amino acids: CASSPWTGSSVTQYF. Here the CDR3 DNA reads TGTGCCAGCAGCCCCTGGACAGGGAGCTCCGTGACCCAGTACTTC.

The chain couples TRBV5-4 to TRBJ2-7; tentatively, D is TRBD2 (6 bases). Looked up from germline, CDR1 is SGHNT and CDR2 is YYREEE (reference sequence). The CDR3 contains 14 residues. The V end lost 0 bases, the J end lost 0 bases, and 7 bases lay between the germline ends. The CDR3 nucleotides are TGTGCCAGCAGCTTGGGGGACTCCTCCTACGAGCAGTACTTC. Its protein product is CASSLGDSSYEQYF.

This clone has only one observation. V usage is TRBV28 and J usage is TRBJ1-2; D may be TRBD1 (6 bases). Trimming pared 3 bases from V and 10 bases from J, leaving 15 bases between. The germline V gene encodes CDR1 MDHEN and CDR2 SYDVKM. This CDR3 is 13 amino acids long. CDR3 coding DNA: TGTGCCAGCAGTTTGGGGACATGGAGTGCCTACACCTTC. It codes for CASSLGTWSAYTF.

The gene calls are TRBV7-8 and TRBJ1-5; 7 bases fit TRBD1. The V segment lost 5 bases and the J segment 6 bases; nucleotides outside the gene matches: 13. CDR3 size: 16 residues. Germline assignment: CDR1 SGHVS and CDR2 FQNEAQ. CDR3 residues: CASSQAARGDGQPQHF. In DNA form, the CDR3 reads TGTGCCAGCAGCCAAGCGGCCAGGGGGGACGGTCAGCCCCAGCATTTT.

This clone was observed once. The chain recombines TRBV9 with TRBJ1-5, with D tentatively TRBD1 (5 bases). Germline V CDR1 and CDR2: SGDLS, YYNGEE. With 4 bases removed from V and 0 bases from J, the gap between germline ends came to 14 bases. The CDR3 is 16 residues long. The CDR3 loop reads CASSSGAAYSNQPQHF. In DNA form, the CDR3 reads TGTGCCAGCAGCAGTGGGGCCGCATATAGCAATCAGCCCCAGCATTTT.

The CDR3 spells CASSAGGTGTDTQYF. The CDR3 DNA sequence: TGCGCCAGCAGCGCAGGGGGGACAGGGACAGATACGCAGTATTTT. This chain connects TRBV5-1 to TRBJ2-3; 9 nucleotides line up with TRBD1. CDR1 and CDR2 from the germline V gene are SGHRS and YFSETQ. CDR3 size: 15 residues. Losses at the gene ends were 4 bases for V and 3 bases for J; bases not matched to a gene: 6.

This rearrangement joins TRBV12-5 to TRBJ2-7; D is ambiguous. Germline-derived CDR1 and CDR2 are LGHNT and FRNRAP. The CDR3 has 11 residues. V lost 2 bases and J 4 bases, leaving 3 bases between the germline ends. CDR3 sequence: CASGLLYEQYF. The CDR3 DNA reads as TGTGCTAGTGGTTTGCTTTACGAGCAGTACTTC. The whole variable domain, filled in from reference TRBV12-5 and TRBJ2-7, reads DARVTQTPRHKVTEMGQEVTMRCQPILGHNTVFWYRQTMMQGLELLAYFRNRAPLDDSGMPKDRFSAEMPDATLATLKIQPSEPRDSAVYFCASGLLYEQYFGPGTRLTVT.

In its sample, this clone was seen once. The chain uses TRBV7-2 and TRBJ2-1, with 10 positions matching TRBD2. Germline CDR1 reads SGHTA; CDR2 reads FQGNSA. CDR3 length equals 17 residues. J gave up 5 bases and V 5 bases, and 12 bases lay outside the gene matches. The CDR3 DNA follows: TGTGCCAGCAGCAGACCCGCTAGCGGGGGAAACCACAATGAGCAGTTCTTC. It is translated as CASSRPASGGNHNEQFF.

This chain's CDR3 is CASSVGGTGDTGANVLTF. The CDR3 bases are TGTGCCAGCAGCGTAGGCGGGACAGGGGACACTGGGGCCAACGTCCTGACTTTC. The chain uses TRBV9 and TRBJ2-6, with 10 bases fitting TRBD1. The junction had 5 bases not matched to a gene; V was cut back by 0 bases and J by 2 bases. Germline V CDR1 and CDR2: SGDLS, YYNGEE. The CDR3 spans 18 residues.

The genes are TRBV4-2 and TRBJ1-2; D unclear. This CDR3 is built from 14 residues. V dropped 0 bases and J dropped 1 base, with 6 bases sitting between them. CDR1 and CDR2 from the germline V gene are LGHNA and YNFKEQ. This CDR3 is CASSQDESNYGYTF. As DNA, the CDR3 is TGTGCCAGCAGCCAAGATGAGAGTAACTATGGCTACACCTTC.

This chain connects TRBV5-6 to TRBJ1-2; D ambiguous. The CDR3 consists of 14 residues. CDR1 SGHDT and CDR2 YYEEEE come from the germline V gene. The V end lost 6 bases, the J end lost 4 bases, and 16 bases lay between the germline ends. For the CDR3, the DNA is TGTGCCAGCAATGGAGCCGGGAAGAGCTATGGCTACACCTTC. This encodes CASNGAGKSYGYTF. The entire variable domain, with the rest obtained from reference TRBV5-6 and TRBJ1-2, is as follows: DAGVTQSPTHLIKTRGQQVTLRCSPKSGHDTVSWYQQALGQGPQFIFQYYEEEERQRGNFPDRFSGHQFPNYSSELNVNALLLGDSALYLCASNGAGKSYGYTFGSGTRLTVV.

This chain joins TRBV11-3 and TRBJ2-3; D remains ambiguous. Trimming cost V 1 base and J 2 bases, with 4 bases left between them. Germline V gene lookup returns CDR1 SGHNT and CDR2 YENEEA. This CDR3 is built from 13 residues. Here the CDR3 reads CASSLVPTDTQYF. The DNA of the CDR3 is TGTGCCAGCAGCTTAGTACCCACAGATACGCAGTATTTT.